These 10 T cell receptor beta chains came from one sample sequenced in a study of Ad26.COV2.S vaccination and SARS-CoV-2 variants (dated by TCRdb to the early 2020s). Interpreted using the paper, the treatment or condition label stands for: some 20 received Ad26.COV2.S at low or high dose, single or two shots; roughly five received placebo; per-sample allocation not given. For vaccine and placebo recipients, the sequenced repertoires came from samples collected on day 63 after the first injection. Libraries came from the immunoSEQ multiplex PCR assay. Entries here come from immuneACCESS through TCRdb and include only in-frame sequences with V and J called. Some clones fail to appear in such tables; in the studies checked, an unresolved V gene covers under half of the shortfall, and the cause of the remainder is unknown. The sample table lists 200,000 to 250,000 clones, approximately 90% of them with a count of one. The top ten constitute about 10% of the sample.

Material: peripheral blood, obtained in a trial of Ad26.COV2.S vaccine versus placebo. The receptors here all came from a person between 18 and 60 years old who received the Ad26.COV2.S COVID-19 vaccine or a placebo.

The chain has TRBV19 and TRBJ2-6; the match to TRBD1 covers 11 bases. The CDR3 is 19 residues long. V dropped 5 bases and J dropped 3; count of bases not matched to a gene: 12. Germline CDR1 LNHDA, CDR2 SQIVND (reference sequence). The CDR3 DNA follows: TGTGCCAGTAGTTACTCGTCGGGACAGGGGGGAGATGGGGCCAACGTCCTGACTTTC. The encoded protein is CASSYSSGQGGDGANVLTF.

V and J are TRBV12-3 or TRBV12-4 and TRBJ2-7, with D possibly matching TRBD1 (6 bases). The CDR3 is 13 amino acids. V shed 5 bases and J shed 3 bases, with 11 bases lying between them. The chain's CDR3 is CASSTPGDYEQYF. The CDR3 DNA follows: TGTGCCAGCAGTACCCCAGGGGACTACGAGCAGTACTTC.

The chain joins TRBV4-1 to TRBJ2-7; 13 bases match TRBD2. Germline V gene data show CDR1 as MGHRA and CDR2 as YSYEKL. With 2 bases clipped from V and 4 bases from J, the junction kept 2 bases outside the gene matches. CDR3 length: 15 amino acids. CDR3: CASSQPTSGRYEQYF. Written as DNA, the CDR3 is TGCGCCAGCAGCCAACCGACTAGCGGGAGGTACGAGCAGTACTTC.

The chain uses TRBV6-5 and TRBJ1-1, with D perhaps TRBD1 (6 bases). There are 16 residues in the CDR3. The V gene lost 2 bases and the J gene lost 4 bases, with 17 bases spanning the gap. Germline CDR1 MNHEY, CDR2 SVGAGI. This chain's CDR3 is CASSYRSQGRSTEAFF. CDR3 nucleotides: TGTGCCAGCAGTTACCGGTCCCAGGGGCGAAGCACTGAAGCTTTCTTT.

V usage is TRBV7-2 and J usage is TRBJ2-5, with a possible D match to TRBD2 (5 bases). Per germline, CDR1 SGHTA and CDR2 FQGNSA. CDR3 length: 15 amino acids. The ends were cut back, 1 base at V and 5 bases at J, with 14 bases in the middle. CDR3 in amino acids: CASSLDGRTGETQYF. The CDR3 DNA sequence: TGTGCCAGCAGCTTAGACGGACGCACGGGGGAGACCCAGTACTTC.

The chain joins TRBV7-3 to TRBJ2-5; TRBD1 matches at 12 bases. The CDR3 sequence is 18 residues long. Germline V gives CDR1 SGHTA, CDR2 FQGTGA. With V trimmed by 2 bases and J by 4 bases, 11 bases remained unmatched. DNA for the CDR3: TGTGCCAGCAGCTTATTCGGGACAGGGGGCGCGAATGGAGAGACCCAGTACTTC. This sequence encodes CASSLFGTGGANGETQYF.

The rearrangement uses TRBV20-1 and TRBJ2-7; TRBD2 is a possible D gene (5 bases). Germline lookup yields CDR1 DFQATT and CDR2 SNEGSKA (reference sequence). Trimming took off 3 bases at V and 6 bases at J, with 9 bases between the two ends. This CDR3 has 11 residues. CDR3: CSARRAGEQYF. CDR3 nucleotide sequence: TGCAGTGCTAGGCGGGCTGGCGAGCAGTACTTC.

This chain joins TRBV19 and TRBJ2-3; D is uncertain. The CDR3 is 14 amino acids. From germline, CDR1 is LNHDA and CDR2 SQIVND (reference sequence). V was trimmed by 1 base and J by 0 bases, leaving 5 bases between them. CDR3 nucleotide sequence: TGTGCCAGTAGTATAGGCAGTAGCACAGATACGCAGTATTTT. Encoded protein: CASSIGSSTDTQYF.

The gene calls are TRBV7-8 and TRBJ2-3; the match to TRBD2 covers 8 bases. Germline CDR1 and CDR2: SGHVS and FQNEAQ. The CDR3 spans 15 residues. Trimming removed 4 bases from V and 2 bases from J; junction bases left unmatched: 5. As DNA, the CDR3 is TGTGCCAGCAGCTCCATAGCGGGACACACAGATACGCAGTATTTT. Translated: CASSSIAGHTDTQYF.

The chain uses TRBV5-4 and TRBJ1-4; tentative D call: TRBD1 (6 bases). The CDR3 extends over 15 amino acids. Trimming cost V 4 bases and J 4 bases, with 14 bases left between them. Germline assignment: CDR1 SGHNT and CDR2 YYREEE (reference sequence). The CDR3, as DNA: TGTGCCAGCAGCGAAGGACAGAACGGTAATGAAAAACTGTTTTTT. It encodes CASSEGQNGNEKLFF.